This TCR beta chain was sequenced during a study of post-analysis software for immune sequencing data. Regarding the study as a whole: In patients, TRBV5-6, TRBV5-1 and TRBV20-1 belonged to roughly five TRBV segments found more frequently than in controls.

Concerning this clonotype itself: What it binds is not known.

Unique molecular identifiers were built into the TCR beta cDNA libraries. Each CDR3 protein is one row after TCRdb ran MiXCR on the PCR reads. The sample yields 400,000 to 500,000 distinct CDR3 sequences, about 39% seen once. The germline gives CDR1 DFQATT, CDR2 SNEGSKA (reference sequence). V was clipped by 5 bases and J by 2 bases, with 16 bases between them. The CDR3 is 14 amino acids. This receptor was obtained from a girl aged 2 to 9 with multiple sclerosis. V gene TRBV20-1 combines with J gene TRBJ2-7; D possibly corresponds to TRBD2 (6 bases). The sample consisted of blood. The CDR3 region is CSASSATLPYEQYF. As DNA, the CDR3 is TGCAGTGCTTCTAGCGCCACGCTACCCTACGAGCAGTACTTC.